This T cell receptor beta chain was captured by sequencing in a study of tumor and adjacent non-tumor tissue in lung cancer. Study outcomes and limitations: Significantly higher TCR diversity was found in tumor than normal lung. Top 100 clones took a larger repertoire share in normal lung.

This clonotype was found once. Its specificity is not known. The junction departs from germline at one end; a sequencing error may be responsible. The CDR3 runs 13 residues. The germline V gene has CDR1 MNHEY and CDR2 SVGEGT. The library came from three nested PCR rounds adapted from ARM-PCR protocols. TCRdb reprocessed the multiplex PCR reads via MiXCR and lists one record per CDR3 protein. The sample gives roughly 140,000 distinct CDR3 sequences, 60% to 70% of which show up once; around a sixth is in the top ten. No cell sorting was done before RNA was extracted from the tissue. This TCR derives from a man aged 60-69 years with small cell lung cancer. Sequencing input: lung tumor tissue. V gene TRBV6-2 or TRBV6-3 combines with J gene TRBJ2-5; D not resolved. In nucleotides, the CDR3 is TGTGCCAGCTGTCCCCTCCCTAGAGAGACCCAGTATTTC. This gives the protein CASCPLPRETQYF.